This T cell receptor (beta chain) was retrieved from a study of shared clonotypes between healthy human individuals. General study results and limits: Limitation of the genetic and exposure-history diversity represented came from the few donors.

Germline V gives CDR1 MDHEN, CDR2 SYDVKM. The V end was cut by 6 bases, the J end by 6 bases, with 6 bases between. The CDR3 length is 11 residues. For genomic DNA, unsorted samples relied on tens of millions of PBMCs. For each subset, genomic DNA was distributed in equal portions over several immunoSEQ plates. Researchers sequenced unsorted PBMC DNA using ten immunoSEQ deep assay plates. The repertoire was sequenced with immunoSEQ multiplex PCR; TCRdb's copy has only in-frame clones and lacks some. The sample lists about half a million clones, 79% occurring once. Remarks on this clone: Antigen specificity is unknown.

This receptor was taken from a woman aged 40 to 49 in good health. Some clones in this sample may be carry-over from other donors' samples. The chain joins TRBV28 to TRBJ2-1, with unresolved D. The sequencing sample was made of PBMCs. The CDR3 spells CASRWVNEQFF. The CDR3 DNA reads as TGTGCCAGCAGGTGGGTCAATGAGCAGTTCTTC.